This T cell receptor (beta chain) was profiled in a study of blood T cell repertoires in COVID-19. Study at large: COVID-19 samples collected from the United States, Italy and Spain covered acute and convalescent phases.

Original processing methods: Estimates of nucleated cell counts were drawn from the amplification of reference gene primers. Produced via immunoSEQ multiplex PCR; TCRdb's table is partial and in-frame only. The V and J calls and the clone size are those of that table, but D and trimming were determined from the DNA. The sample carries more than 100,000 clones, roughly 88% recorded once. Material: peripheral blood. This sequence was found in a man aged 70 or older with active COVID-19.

As DNA, the CDR3 is TGTGCCAGCAGTGAACAGGGGGCGGGTTACGAGCAGTACTTC. Residues: CASSEQGAGYEQYF. This sequence joins TRBV2 and TRBJ2-7, with 8 positions matching TRBD1. CDR1 is SNHLY and CDR2 is FYNNEI in the germline V gene. Trimming removed 2 bases from V and 4 bases from J; junction bases left unmatched: 4. CDR3 length: 14 residues.